This is a list of T cell receptor beta chains from one sample in a study of blood T cells in healthy people across ages. TCRdb processed the 5' RACE reads anew with MiXCR; each CDR3 protein has one entry. Among over 950,000 distinct CDR3 sequences, 45% to 60% were seen once, and the ten largest hold about 21%. The sequenced material came from blood. The receptors derive from an older woman in good health. Each CDR3 is given with its conserved first and last residue. The D gene is left open where the match is weak.

d_gene	j_gene	v_gene	CDR3aa
TRBD1	TRBJ1-2	TRBV9	CASSVGTGREGYTF
-	TRBJ2-1	TRBV25-1	CASSESVGRLNEQFF
-	TRBJ2-2	TRBV28	CASSLRGAEAGELFF
TRBD2	TRBJ2-1	TRBV5-1	CASSKGLAGAPGVEQFF
-	TRBJ2-6	TRBV7-9	CATLPSGANVLTF
-	TRBJ2-5	TRBV9	CASSVGTAFQETQYF
TRBD1	TRBJ2-4	TRBV7-9	CASSLPPRTGWYF
TRBD1	TRBJ2-7	TRBV20-1	CSARAATGQAPYF
-	TRBJ2-3	TRBV20-1	CSAPRTTPNPTDTQYF
-	TRBJ2-5	TRBV24-1	CATSDFYSQETQYF
TRBD2	TRBJ2-1	TRBV4-3	CASSQDGTSDNEQFF
-	TRBJ2-3	TRBV24-1	CATSDLPVQGTDTQYF
TRBD2	TRBJ2-1	TRBV5-1	CASSLARLAGGEQFF
-	TRBJ1-2	TRBV20-1	CSARVPPSASSPGYTF
-	TRBJ2-7	TRBV7-2	CASSLMGDTSSYEQYF
-	TRBJ2-6	TRBV9	CASSVGFGANVLTF
TRBD2	-	TRBV27	CASSLDSGMYQETQYF
-	TRBJ2-2	TRBV29-1	CSVGTSLVSTGELFF
TRBD2	TRBJ2-1	TRBV9	CASTLGGARNNEQFF
-	TRBJ2-3	TRBV9	CASSVLPNLFTDTQYF
-	TRBJ1-1	TRBV29-1	CSGRAPGNTEAFF
TRBD2	-	TRBV20-1	CSANVAGGYNEQYF
-	TRBJ2-5	TRBV4-2	CASSQDWEDRETQYF
TRBD1	TRBJ2-7	TRBV20-1	CSAPTPGGTEQYF
TRBD2	TRBJ2-7	TRBV20-1	CSAKKTSGGAYEQYF
TRBD2	TRBJ2-3	TRBV5-1	CASSKEGSGRSDAAQYF
TRBD2	TRBJ2-7	TRBV11-2	CASSGTGTIYEQYF
-	TRBJ2-7	TRBV20-1	CSASYPGRGYEQYF
TRBD2	TRBJ2-5	TRBV12-3/TRBV12-4	CASSSPGLAGVGQETQYF
-	TRBJ2-4	TRBV29-1	CSVAGTTDIQYF
TRBD2	TRBJ2-2	TRBV7-3	CASSSTLLAARTGELFF
TRBD1	TRBJ2-1	TRBV10-3	CAISPLARTGPYNEQFF
TRBD1	TRBJ2-3	TRBV7-6	CASSLFLYGQGTTDTQYF
TRBD1	TRBJ2-2	TRBV12-3/TRBV12-4	CASSAQGQLTGELFF
-	TRBJ2-3	TRBV4-3	CASSQDPADTQYF
-	TRBJ1-2	TRBV12-3/TRBV12-4	CASTDLGGGNYGYTF
TRBD1	TRBJ2-4	TRBV20-1	CSKGQGVGEQYF
-	TRBJ2-5	TRBV6-1	CASSHDTIWELGNNEQYF
-	TRBJ1-2	TRBV21-1	CASSKEKGKQGSGSSGYTF